Described below is a single T cell receptor beta chain sequence and its context. Its cognate antigen is unknown. Construction of the TCR library relied on RNA isolated from PBMCs. Graves' disease diagnosis followed American Thyroid Association guidelines. V gave up 2 bases and J gave up 1 base, with 6 bases separating them. The germline V gene encodes CDR1 SEHNR and CDR2 FQNEAQ (reference sequence). The CDR3 has 14 residues. This sample is part of a study of regulatory T cells in long-lasting Graves disease. TCRdb called the reads again in MiXCR, with one record for every CDR3 protein. The table lists 650 to 800 distinct CDR3 sequences, roughly 87% of them singletons. Study conclusions and caveats: TCR diversity was lower in persistent Graves' patients (versus newly diagnosed ones). Under persistent disease, TRBV28, TRBJ1-2 and TRBJ2-5 were used preferentially. Whereas new patients shared 950 to 1,000 public clonotypes, persistent patients shared more, at some 2,700.

This chain uses TRBV7-9 with TRBJ1-3; no clear D gene. The origin of this receptor is a young woman with Graves disease. The sample was peripheral blood mononuclear cells (PBMCs), taken with antithyroid drug treatment, in newly diagnosed or persistent Graves disease (not recorded which). This chain's CDR3 is CASSLSISGNTIYF. The CDR3, as DNA: TGTGCCAGCAGCTTATCAATTTCTGGAAACACCATATATTTT.